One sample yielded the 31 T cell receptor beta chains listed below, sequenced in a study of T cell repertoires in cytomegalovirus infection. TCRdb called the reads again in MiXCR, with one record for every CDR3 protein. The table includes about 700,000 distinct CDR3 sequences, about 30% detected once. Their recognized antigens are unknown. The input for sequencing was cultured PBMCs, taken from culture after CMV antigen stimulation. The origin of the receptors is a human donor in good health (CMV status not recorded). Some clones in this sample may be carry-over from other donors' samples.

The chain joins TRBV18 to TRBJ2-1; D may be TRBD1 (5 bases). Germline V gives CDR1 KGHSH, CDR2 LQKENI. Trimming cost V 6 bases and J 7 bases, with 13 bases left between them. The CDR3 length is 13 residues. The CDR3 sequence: CASSPLQENEQFF. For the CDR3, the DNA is TGTGCCAGCTCGCCGCTACAGGAGAATGAGCAGTTCTTC.

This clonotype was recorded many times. The CDR3 nucleotides read TGTGCCAGCGCTAAGCGGCAAGAGACCCAGTACTTC. It encodes CASAKRQETQYF. The V call is TRBV7-9, the J call TRBJ2-5; perhaps TRBD2 as D (5 bases). The CDR3 has 12 amino acids. Germline-derived CDR1 and CDR2 are SEHNR and FQNEAQ (reference sequence). Trimming took off 8 bases at V and 2 bases at J, with 9 bases between the two ends. The full variable domain, with the rest looked up from reference TRBV7-9 and TRBJ2-5, is DTGVSQNPRHKITKRGQNVTFRCDPISEHNRLYWYRQTLGQGPEFLTYFQNEAQLEKSRLLSDRFSAERPKGSFSTLEIQRTEQGDSAMYLCASAKRQETQYFGPGTRLLVL.

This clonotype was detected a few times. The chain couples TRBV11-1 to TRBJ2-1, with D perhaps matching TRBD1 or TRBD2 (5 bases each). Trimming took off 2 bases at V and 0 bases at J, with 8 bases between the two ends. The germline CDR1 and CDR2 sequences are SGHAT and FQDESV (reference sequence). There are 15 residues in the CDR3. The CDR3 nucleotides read TGTGCCAGCAGCTTACAGGGAGCCTCCTACAATGAGCAGTTCTTC. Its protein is CASSLQGASYNEQFF.

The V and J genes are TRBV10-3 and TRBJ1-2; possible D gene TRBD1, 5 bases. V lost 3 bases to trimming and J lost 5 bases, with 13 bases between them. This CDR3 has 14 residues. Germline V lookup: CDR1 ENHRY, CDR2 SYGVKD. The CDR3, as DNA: TGTGCCATCAGTGAATTTCGGGGGGAGTATGGCTACACCTTC. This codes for CAISEFRGEYGYTF.

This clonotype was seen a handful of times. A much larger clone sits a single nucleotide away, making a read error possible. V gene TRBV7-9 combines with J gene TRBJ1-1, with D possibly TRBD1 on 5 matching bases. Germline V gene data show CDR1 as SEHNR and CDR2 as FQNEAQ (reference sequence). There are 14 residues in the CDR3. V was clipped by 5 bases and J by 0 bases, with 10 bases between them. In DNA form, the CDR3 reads TGTGCCAGCAGCCAGGGACGGATGAACACTGAAGCTTTCTTT. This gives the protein CASSQGRMNTEAFF.

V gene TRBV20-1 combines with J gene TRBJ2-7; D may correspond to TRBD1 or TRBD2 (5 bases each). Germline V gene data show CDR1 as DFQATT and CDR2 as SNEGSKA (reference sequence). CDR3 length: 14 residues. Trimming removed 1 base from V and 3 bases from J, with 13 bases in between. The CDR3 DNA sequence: TGCAGTGCTAGAGTCCCGGACACTAGCTACGAGCAGTACTTC. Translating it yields CSARVPDTSYEQYF.

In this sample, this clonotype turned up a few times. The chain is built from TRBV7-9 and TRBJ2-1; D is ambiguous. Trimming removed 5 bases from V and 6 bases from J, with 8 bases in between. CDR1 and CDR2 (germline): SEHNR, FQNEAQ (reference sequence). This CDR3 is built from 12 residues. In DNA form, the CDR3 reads TGTGCCAGCAGCCGAATCGTCAATGAGCAGTTCTTC. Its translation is CASSRIVNEQFF.

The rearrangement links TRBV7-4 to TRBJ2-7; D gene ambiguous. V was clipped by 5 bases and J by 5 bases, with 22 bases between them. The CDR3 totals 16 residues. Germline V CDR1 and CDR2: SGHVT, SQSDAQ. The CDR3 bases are TGTGCCAGCAGCGCTCTCAACCAGGTCCCCTGGAACGAGCAGTACTTC. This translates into CASSALNQVPWNEQYF.

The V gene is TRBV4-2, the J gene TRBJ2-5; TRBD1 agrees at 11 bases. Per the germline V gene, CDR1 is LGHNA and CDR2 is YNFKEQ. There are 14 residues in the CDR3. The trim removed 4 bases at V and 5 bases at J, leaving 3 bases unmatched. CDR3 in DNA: TGTGCCAGCAGCCGAAGGGACAGGGGGGAGACCCAGTACTTC. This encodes CASSRRDRGETQYF.

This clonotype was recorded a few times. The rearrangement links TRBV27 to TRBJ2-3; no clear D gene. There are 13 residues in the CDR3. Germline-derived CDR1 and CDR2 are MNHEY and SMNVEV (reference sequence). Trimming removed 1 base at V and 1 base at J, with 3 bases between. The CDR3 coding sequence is TGTGCCAGCAGTTTATGGCGCACAGATACGCAGTATTTT. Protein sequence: CASSLWRTDTQYF.

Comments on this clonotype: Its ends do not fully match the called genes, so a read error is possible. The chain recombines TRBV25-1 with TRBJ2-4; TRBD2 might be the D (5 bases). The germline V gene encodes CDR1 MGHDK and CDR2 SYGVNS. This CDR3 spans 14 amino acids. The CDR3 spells CACSGRLAKNIQYF. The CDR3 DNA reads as TGTGCCTGCAGCGGACGTCTAGCCAAAAACATTCAGTACTTC.

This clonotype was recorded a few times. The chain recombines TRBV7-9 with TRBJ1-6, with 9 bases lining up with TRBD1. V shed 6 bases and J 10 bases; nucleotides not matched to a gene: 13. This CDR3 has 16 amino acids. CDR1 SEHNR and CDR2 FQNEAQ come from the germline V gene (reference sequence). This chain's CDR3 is CASSYQYGTGFSPLHF. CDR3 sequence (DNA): TGTGCCAGCAGTTACCAATATGGGACAGGGTTCTCACCCCTCCACTTT.

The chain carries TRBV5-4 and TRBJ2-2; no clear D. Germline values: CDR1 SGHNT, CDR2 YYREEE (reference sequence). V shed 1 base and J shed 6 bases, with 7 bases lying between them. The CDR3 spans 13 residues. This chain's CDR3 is CASSLKAAGELFF. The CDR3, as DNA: TGTGCCAGCAGCTTGAAGGCTGCCGGGGAGCTGTTTTTT.

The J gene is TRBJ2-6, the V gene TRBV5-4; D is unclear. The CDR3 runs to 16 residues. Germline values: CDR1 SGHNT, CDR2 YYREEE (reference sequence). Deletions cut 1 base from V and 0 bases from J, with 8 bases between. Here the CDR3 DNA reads TGTGCCAGCAGCTTGAACCAACACTCTGGGGCCAACGTCCTGACTTTC. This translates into CASSLNQHSGANVLTF.

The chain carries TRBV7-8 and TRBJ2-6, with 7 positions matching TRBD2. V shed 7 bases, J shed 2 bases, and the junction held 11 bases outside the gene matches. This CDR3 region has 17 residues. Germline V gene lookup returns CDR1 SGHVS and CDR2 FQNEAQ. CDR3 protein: CASTSGSGGPGANVLTF. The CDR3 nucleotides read TGTGCCAGCACCTCCGGCTCGGGAGGACCTGGGGCCAACGTCCTGACTTTC.

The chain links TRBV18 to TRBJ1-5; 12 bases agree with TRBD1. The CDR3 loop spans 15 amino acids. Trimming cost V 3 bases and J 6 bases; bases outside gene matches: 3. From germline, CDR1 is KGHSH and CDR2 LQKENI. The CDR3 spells CASSPGQGAGQPQHF. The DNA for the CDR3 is TGTGCCAGCTCACCGGGACAGGGGGCCGGTCAGCCCCAGCATTTT.

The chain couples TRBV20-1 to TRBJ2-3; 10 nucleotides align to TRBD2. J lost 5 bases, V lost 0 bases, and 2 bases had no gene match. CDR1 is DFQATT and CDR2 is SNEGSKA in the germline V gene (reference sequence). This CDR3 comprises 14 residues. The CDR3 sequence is CSARDVAGGDTQYF. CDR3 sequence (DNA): TGCAGTGCTAGAGATGTAGCGGGGGGAGATACGCAGTATTTT.

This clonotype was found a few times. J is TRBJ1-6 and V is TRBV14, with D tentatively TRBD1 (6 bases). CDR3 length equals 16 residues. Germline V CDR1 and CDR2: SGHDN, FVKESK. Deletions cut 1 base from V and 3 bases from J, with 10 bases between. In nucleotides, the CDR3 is TGTGCCAGCAGCCAAGGACAGGCCATCTATAATTCACCCCTCCACTTT. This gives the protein CASSQGQAIYNSPLHF.

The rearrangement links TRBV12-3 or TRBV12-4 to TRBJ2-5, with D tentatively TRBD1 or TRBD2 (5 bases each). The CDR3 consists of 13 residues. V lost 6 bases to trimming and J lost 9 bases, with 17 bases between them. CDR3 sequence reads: CASSSDSRGAQYF. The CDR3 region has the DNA TGTGCCAGCAGCAGCGACAGCCGAGGGGCCCAGTACTTC.

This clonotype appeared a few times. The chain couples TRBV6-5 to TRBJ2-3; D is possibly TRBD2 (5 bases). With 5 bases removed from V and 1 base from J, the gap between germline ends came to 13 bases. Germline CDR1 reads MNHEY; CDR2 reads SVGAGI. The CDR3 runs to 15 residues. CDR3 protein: CASSDPGRGTDTQYF. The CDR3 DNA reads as TGTGCCAGCAGTGACCCCGGGCGGGGCACAGATACGCAGTATTTT.

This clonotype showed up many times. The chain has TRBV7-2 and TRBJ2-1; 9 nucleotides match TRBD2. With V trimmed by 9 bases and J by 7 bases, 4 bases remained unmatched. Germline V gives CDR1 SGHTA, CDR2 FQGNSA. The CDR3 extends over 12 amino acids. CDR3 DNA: TGTGCCAGTATGGCGGGAGGGAATGAGCAGTTCTTC. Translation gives CASMAGGNEQFF.

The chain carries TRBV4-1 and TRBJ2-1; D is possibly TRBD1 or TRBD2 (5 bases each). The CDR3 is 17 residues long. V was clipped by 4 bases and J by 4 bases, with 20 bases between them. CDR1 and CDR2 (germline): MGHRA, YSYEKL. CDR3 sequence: CASSPRALGTKYNEQFF. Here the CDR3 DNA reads TGCGCCAGCAGCCCCCGCGCCCTGGGGACGAAGTACAATGAGCAGTTCTTC.

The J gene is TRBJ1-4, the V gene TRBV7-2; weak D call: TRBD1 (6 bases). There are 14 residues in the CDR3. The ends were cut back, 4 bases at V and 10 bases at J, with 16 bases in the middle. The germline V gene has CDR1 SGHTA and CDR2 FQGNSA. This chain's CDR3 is CASSSTWGGGKLFF. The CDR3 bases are TGTGCCAGCAGCTCCACGTGGGGGGGCGGAAAACTGTTTTTT.

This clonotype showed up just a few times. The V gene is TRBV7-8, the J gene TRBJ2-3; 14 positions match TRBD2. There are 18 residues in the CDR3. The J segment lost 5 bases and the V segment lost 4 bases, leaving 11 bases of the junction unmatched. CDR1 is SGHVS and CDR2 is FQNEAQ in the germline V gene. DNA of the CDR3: TGTGCCAGCAGCTCCAGGACTAGCGGGAGGCGGGACGGAGATACGCAGTATTTT. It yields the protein CASSSRTSGRRDGDTQYF.

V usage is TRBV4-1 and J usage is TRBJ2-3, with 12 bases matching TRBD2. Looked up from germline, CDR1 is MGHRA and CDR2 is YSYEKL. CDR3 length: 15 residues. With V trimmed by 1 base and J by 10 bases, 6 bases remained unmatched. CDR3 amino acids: CASSQGLAGGRAQYF. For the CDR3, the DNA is TGCGCCAGCAGCCAAGGGCTAGCGGGAGGGCGCGCGCAGTATTTT.

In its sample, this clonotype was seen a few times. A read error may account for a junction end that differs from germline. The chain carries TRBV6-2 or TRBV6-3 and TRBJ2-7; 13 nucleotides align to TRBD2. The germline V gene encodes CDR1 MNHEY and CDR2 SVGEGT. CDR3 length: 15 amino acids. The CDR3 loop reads CASRRGGLAGVESRF. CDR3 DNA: TGTGCCAGCAGAAGGGGCGGACTAGCGGGAGTGGAATCGCGTTTC.

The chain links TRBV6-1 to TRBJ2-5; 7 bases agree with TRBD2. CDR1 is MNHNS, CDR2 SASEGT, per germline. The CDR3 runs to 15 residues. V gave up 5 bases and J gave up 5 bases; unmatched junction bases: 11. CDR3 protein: CASSWKRGRIETQYF. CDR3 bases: TGTGCCAGCAGTTGGAAGCGGGGCAGGATCGAGACCCAGTACTTC.

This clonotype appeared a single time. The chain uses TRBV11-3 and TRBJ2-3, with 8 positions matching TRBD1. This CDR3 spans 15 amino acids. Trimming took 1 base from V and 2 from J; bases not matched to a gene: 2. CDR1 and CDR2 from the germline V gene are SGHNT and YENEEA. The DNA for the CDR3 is TGTGCCAGCAGCTTAGGGGGACAGGACACAGATACGCAGTATTTT. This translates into CASSLGGQDTDTQYF.

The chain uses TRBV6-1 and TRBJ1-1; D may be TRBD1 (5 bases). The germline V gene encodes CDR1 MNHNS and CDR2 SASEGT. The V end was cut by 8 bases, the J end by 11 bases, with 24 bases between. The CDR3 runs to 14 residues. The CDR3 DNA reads TGTGCCAGCTCCGGTGGAGGGGCGAGTGAGGTGGCTTTCTTT. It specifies CASSGGGASEVAFF.

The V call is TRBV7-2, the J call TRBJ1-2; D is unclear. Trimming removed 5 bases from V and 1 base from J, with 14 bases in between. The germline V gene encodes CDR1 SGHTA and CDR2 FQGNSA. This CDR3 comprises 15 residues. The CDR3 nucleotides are TGTGCCAGCAGCCCGGGAGGTCTTTTTAACTATGGCTACACCTTC. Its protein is CASSPGGLFNYGYTF. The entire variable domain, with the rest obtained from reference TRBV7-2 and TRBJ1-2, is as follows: GAGVSQSPSNKVTEKGKDVELRCDPISGHTALYWYRQSLGQGLEFLIYFQGNSAPDKSGLPSDRFSAERTGGSVSTLTIQRTQQEDSAVYLCASSPGGLFNYGYTFGSGTRLTVV.

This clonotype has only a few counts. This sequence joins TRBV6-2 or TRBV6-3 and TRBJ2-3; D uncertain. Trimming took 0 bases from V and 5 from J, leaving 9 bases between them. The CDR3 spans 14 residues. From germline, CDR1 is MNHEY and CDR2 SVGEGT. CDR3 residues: CASSYSRWGDTQYF. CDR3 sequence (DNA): TGTGCCAGCAGTTACTCCCGGTGGGGAGATACGCAGTATTTT.